The 27 T cell receptor beta chains below come from one sample, sequenced in a study of T cell repertoires in cytomegalovirus infection. These receptors' targets are unknown. MiXCR, run by TCRdb on the reads, gives a single entry per CDR3 protein. The sample has some 920,000 distinct CDR3 sequences; around 29% are singletons. This sample comprised cultured CD8+ T cells from PBMCs, obtained from culture after CMV antigen stimulation. The receptors were gathered from a human donor in good health (CMV status not recorded). Some clones in this sample may be carry-over from other donors' samples.

The rearrangement joins TRBV20-1 to TRBJ1-6, with D perhaps TRBD1 (5 bases). Trimming shortened V by 5 bases and J by 5 bases, and 19 bases separated the two germline ends. Per germline, CDR1 DFQATT and CDR2 SNEGSKA (reference sequence). The CDR3 runs to 16 residues. As DNA, the CDR3 is TGCAGTGCTTCTAGAACCGGGACGGTGGATAATTCACCCCTCCACTTT. As protein: CSASRTGTVDNSPLHF.

This clonotype was picked up a small number of times. The chain combines TRBV27 with TRBJ1-4, with D hard to call. The germline CDR1 and CDR2 sequences are MNHEY and SMNVEV (reference sequence). V lost 4 bases, J lost 0 bases, and 12 bases lay in between. This CDR3 contains 16 residues. DNA of the CDR3: TGTGCCAGCAGTTACGTGAAGGAGCCAACTAATGAAAAACTGTTTTTT. It specifies CASSYVKEPTNEKLFF.

This sequence joins TRBV19 and TRBJ2-3; 8 bases fit TRBD2. V lost 3 bases, J lost 5 bases, and 10 bases stayed unmatched. The germline CDR1 and CDR2 sequences are LNHDA and SQIVND (reference sequence). CDR3 size: 16 residues. CDR3 loop: CASSIGGGAPQDTQYF. CDR3 DNA: TGTGCCAGTAGTATCGGGGGGGGAGCCCCGCAAGATACGCAGTATTTT.

To note about this clonotype: This may arise from a read error, as a much more abundant clone is one base away. J is TRBJ2-2 and V is TRBV7-6, with D possibly being TRBD1 or TRBD2 (6 bases each). The length of the CDR3 is 15 residues. Germline lookup yields CDR1 SGHVS and CDR2 FNYEAQ. CDR3 bases: TGTGTCAGCAGCCCCCGTTGGGGGGCGTCCGGGGAGCTGTTTTTT. Translated, it gives CVSSPRWGASGELFF.

This clonotype was seen a handful of times. This chain joins TRBV2 and TRBJ2-5; the match to TRBD1 covers 11 bases. This CDR3 has 13 residues. Trimming at V came to 9 bases and at J to 2 bases, leaving 2 bases not matched to a gene. Germline V gene data show CDR1 as SNHLY and CDR2 as FYNNEI. In DNA form, the CDR3 reads TGTGCCAGGAGGGACAGGGGGCAAGAGACCCAGTACTTC. Its translation is CARRDRGQETQYF.

This clonotype was seen repeatedly, ten times or more. The V call is TRBV6-2 or TRBV6-3, the J call TRBJ2-5; tentatively, D is TRBD1 or TRBD2 (5 bases each). V lost 1 base to trimming and J lost 5 bases, with 5 bases between them. CDR1 MNHEY and CDR2 SVGEGT come from the germline V gene. This CDR3 has 12 residues. The CDR3 loop is CASSYWDETQYF. CDR3 nucleotide sequence: TGTGCCAGCAGTTACTGGGACGAGACCCAGTACTTC.

This chain joins TRBV7-6 and TRBJ2-1; D might be TRBD1 (6 bases). Germline lookup yields CDR1 SGHVS and CDR2 FNYEAQ. The CDR3 covers 15 residues. V lost 1 base and J lost 10, with 17 bases in between. CDR3 in DNA: TGTGCCAGCAGCTTAGGAGCAGGGGCGGGCGGGGAGCAGTTCTTC. Amino acid sequence: CASSLGAGAGGEQFF.

The gene calls are TRBV20-1 and TRBJ1-1, with D maybe TRBD1 (6 bases). The germline V gene encodes CDR1 DFQATT and CDR2 SNEGSKA (reference sequence). There are 12 residues in the CDR3. The V end lost 6 bases, the J end lost 2 bases, and 10 bases lay between the germline ends. Here the CDR3 DNA reads TGCAGTGCAAGGGGGGGTAACACTGAAGCTTTCTTT. Amino acid sequence: CSARGGNTEAFF.

The V gene is TRBV20-1, the J gene TRBJ2-3; 8 nucleotides match TRBD2. The CDR3 has 17 residues. Germline CDR1 DFQATT, CDR2 SNEGSKA (reference sequence). V shed 0 bases and J 0 bases; nucleotides not matched to a gene: 8. The CDR3 protein is CSARDLRGVVSTDTQYF. DNA for the CDR3: TGCAGTGCTAGAGATTTGCGGGGGGTGGTTAGCACAGATACGCAGTATTTT.

This clonotype occurred many times. V is TRBV24-1 and J is TRBJ2-1, with a possible D match to TRBD1 (6 bases). CDR3 length equals 14 residues. Germline V gene data show CDR1 as KGHDR and CDR2 as SFDVKD. Trimming removed 3 bases from V and 5 bases from J, with 10 bases in between. CDR3 in DNA: TGTGCCACCAGTGATGAGGGGGATGACAATGAGCAGTTCTTC. It specifies CATSDEGDDNEQFF.

The chain combines TRBV24-1 with TRBJ2-2, with a tentative D call TRBD2 (5 bases). CDR1 is KGHDR, CDR2 SFDVKD, per germline. V was pared by 0 bases and J by 7 bases, with 14 bases between. The CDR3 totals 16 residues. CDR3 region: CATSDLERGNGGELFF. In nucleotides, the CDR3 is TGTGCCACCAGTGATTTGGAACGGGGAAATGGCGGGGAGCTGTTTTTT.

The sample holds a few counts of this clonotype. CDR3 region: CASSKGLLSDNEQFF. Written as DNA, the CDR3 is TGTGCCAGCAGTAAGGGACTCCTTTCCGACAATGAGCAGTTCTTC. The V call is TRBV6-5, the J call TRBJ2-1; tentative D call: TRBD2 (6 bases). Germline values: CDR1 MNHEY, CDR2 SVGAGI. Between the trimmed V and J ends, which lost 5 bases and 5 bases, there was a span of 16 bases. The CDR3 extends over 15 amino acids.

Many counts were recorded for this clonotype. The rearrangement uses TRBV7-6 and TRBJ1-3, with D possibly matching TRBD1 (6 bases). The CDR3 runs 15 residues. Germline values: CDR1 SGHVS, CDR2 FNYEAQ. Trimming cost V 0 bases and J 2 bases, with 8 bases left between them. DNA for the CDR3: TGTGCCAGCAGCTTAGCTTGGGGGCCTGGAAACACCATATATTTT. The encoded protein is CASSLAWGPGNTIYF.

This clonotype was recorded a few times. This sequence joins TRBV6-5 and TRBJ1-4; possibly TRBD1 for D (5 bases). The ends were cut back, 6 bases at V and 12 bases at J, with 20 bases in the middle. The germline gives CDR1 MNHEY, CDR2 SVGAGI. The CDR3 runs to 14 residues. The CDR3 DNA reads as TGTGCCAGCAGCCAAACCCCGTCAGTGGGGGAACTGTTTTTT. It specifies CASSQTPSVGELFF.

This clonotype was seen only a few times. The genes are TRBV28 and TRBJ1-5, with D maybe TRBD1 (5 bases). The CDR3 consists of 14 residues. V lost 7 bases, J lost 0 bases, and 10 bases lay in between. Germline loops: CDR1 MDHEN, CDR2 SYDVKM. CDR3: CASTMGLSNQPQHF. The CDR3 DNA reads TGTGCCAGCACCATGGGGCTTAGCAATCAGCCCCAGCATTTT.

This clonotype has only a few counts. The chain is built from TRBV12-3 or TRBV12-4 and TRBJ1-2; unclear D gene. With 5 bases removed from V and 6 bases from J, the gap between germline ends came to 19 bases. The CDR3 has 15 residues. CDR3 in amino acids: CASSPLASGRDGYTF. The CDR3 nucleotides are TGTGCCAGCAGTCCCCTCGCCAGCGGTCGGGATGGCTACACCTTC.

The chain employs TRBV7-9 and TRBJ2-7, with D unresolved. Germline assignment: CDR1 SEHNR and CDR2 FQNEAQ (reference sequence). This CDR3 is 14 amino acids long. The V gene lost 1 base and the J gene lost 0 bases, with 7 bases spanning the gap. Here the CDR3 reads CASSLGLFSYEQYV. The CDR3, as DNA: TGTGCCAGCAGCTTAGGACTGTTCTCCTACGAGCAGTACGTC.

Regarding this clonotype: One junction end does not reproduce the germline sequence, and a read error may be involved. The chain is built from TRBV7-2 and TRBJ2-7; 8 nucleotides match TRBD2. Germline V gene data show CDR1 as SGHTA and CDR2 as FQGNSA. The CDR3 consists of 16 residues. CDR3 nucleotide sequence: TGTGCCAGCAACTTAGCGCCGGGCGGGGGGCCCTACGAGCAGTACTTC. As protein: CASNLAPGGGPYEQYF.

The V and J genes are TRBV13 and TRBJ1-1, with D unresolved. CDR1 PRHDT and CDR2 FYEKMQ come from the germline V gene (reference sequence). The CDR3 runs to 13 residues. The V end lost 6 bases, the J end lost 3 bases, and 11 bases lay between the germline ends. CDR3 amino acids: CASRLNEDTEAFF. The CDR3, as DNA: TGTGCCAGCAGGTTAAACGAGGACACTGAAGCTTTCTTT.

The chain couples TRBV6-1 to TRBJ2-1, with 8 bases matching TRBD1. CDR1 and CDR2 from the germline V gene are MNHNS and SASEGT. This CDR3 has 16 residues. The junction had 6 bases not matched to a gene; V was cut back by 2 bases and J by 3 bases. For the CDR3, the DNA is TGTGCCAGCAGTGAATACGGGACAGGCTACTACAATGAGCAGTTCTTC. The encoded protein is CASSEYGTGYYNEQFF.

CDR3 residues: CASSLNPGTGNQPQHF. In DNA form, the CDR3 reads TGCGCCAGCAGCTTGAATCCAGGGACGGGCAATCAGCCCCAGCATTTT. The rearrangement uses TRBV5-1 and TRBJ1-5, with a weak D call TRBD1 (5 bases). Germline V gene data show CDR1 as SGHRS and CDR2 as YFSETQ. This CDR3 region has 16 residues. V lost 1 base and J 2 bases, leaving 13 bases between the germline ends.

This clonotype was observed a handful of times. This sequence joins TRBV7-9 and TRBJ1-4; D is perhaps TRBD1 (5 bases). The CDR3 covers 14 residues. V was trimmed by 2 bases and J by 8 bases, leaving 12 bases between them. Germline values: CDR1 SEHNR, CDR2 FQNEAQ (reference sequence). The CDR3 spells CASSLSGFGEKLFF. The CDR3 nucleotides are TGTGCCAGCAGCTTATCAGGGTTCGGAGAAAAACTGTTTTTT.

This chain links TRBV9 with TRBJ2-1; TRBD1 aligns across 7 bases. There are 15 residues in the CDR3. The V and J ends lost 4 bases and 6 bases, in that order; junction bases with no gene match: 10. In germline, CDR1 is SGDLS, CDR2 YYNGEE. Written as DNA, the CDR3 is TGTGCCAGCAGCCCTCAAGACAGGGATACCAATGAGCAGTTCTTC. Amino acid sequence: CASSPQDRDTNEQFF. Based on the CDR3 plus reference TRBV9 and TRBJ2-1, the full variable domain is DSGVTQTPKHLITATGQRVTLRCSPRSGDLSVYWYQQSLDQGLQFLIQYYNGEERAKGNILERFSAQQFPDLHSELNLSSLELGDSALYFCASSPQDRDTNEQFFGPGTRLTVL.

In its sample, this clonotype was seen many times. The V call is TRBV7-8, the J call TRBJ2-3; 11 nucleotides line up with TRBD2. The CDR3 runs to 17 residues. Germline CDR1 reads SGHVS; CDR2 reads FQNEAQ. The J segment lost 4 bases and the V segment lost 2 bases, leaving 8 bases of the junction unmatched. The DNA for the CDR3 is TGTGCCAGCAGCTTAAGGGCTAGCGGGGGGCTGGCAGATACGCAGTATTTT. Its protein product is CASSLRASGGLADTQYF. Supplemented by reference TRBV7-8 and TRBJ2-3, the full variable domain reads GAGVSQSPRYKVAKRGQDVALRCDPISGHVSLFWYQQALGQGPEFLTYFQNEAQLDKSGLPSDRFFAERPEGSVSTLKIQRTQQEDSAVYLCASSLRASGGLADTQYFGPGTRLTVL.

The CDR3 DNA is TGTGCCACCAGGGACGAAAAAGAGACCCAGTACTTC. Amino acids: CATRDEKETQYF. V usage is TRBV24-1 and J usage is TRBJ2-5, with D uncertain. CDR3 size: 12 residues. Deletions cut 7 bases from V and 3 bases from J, with 8 bases between. Germline values: CDR1 KGHDR, CDR2 SFDVKD.

This clonotype was counted a few times. The V gene is TRBV12-3 or TRBV12-4, the J gene TRBJ1-2; D remains unclear. Trimming took 3 bases from V and 2 from J, leaving 10 bases between them. This CDR3 has 14 amino acids. In DNA form, the CDR3 reads TGTGCCAGCAGTTTCGGGTGGGCGAACTATGGCTACACCTTC. Protein: CASSFGWANYGYTF.

In this sample, this clonotype turned up many times. V is TRBV7-2 and J is TRBJ2-7, with TRBD2 matching over 7 bases. In germline, CDR1 is SGHTA, CDR2 FQGNSA. The CDR3 has 14 amino acids. J lost 3 bases, V lost 4 bases, and 6 bases had no gene match. CDR3 DNA sequence: TGTGCCAGCAGCTACCCGGGCGGGGGCTACGAGCAGTACGTC. Protein product: CASSYPGGGYEQYV.